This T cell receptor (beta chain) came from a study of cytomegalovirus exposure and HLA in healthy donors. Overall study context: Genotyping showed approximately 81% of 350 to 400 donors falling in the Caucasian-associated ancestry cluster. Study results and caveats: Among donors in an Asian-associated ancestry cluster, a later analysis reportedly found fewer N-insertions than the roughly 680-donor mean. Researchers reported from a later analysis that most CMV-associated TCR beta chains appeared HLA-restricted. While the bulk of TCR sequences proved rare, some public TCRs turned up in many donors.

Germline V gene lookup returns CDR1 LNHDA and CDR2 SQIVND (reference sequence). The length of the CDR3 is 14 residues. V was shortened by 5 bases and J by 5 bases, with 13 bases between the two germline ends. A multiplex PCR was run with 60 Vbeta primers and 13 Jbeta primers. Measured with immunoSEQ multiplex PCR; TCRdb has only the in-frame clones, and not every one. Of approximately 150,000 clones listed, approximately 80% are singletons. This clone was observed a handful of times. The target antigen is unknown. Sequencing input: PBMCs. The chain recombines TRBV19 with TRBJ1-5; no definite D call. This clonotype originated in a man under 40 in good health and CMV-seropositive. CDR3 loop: CASSAGAGDQPQHF. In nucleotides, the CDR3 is TGTGCCAGTAGTGCGGGAGCTGGGGATCAGCCCCAGCATTTT. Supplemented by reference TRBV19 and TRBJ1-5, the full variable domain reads DGGITQSPKYLFRKEGQNVTLSCEQNLNHDAMYWYRQDPGQGLRLIYYSQIVNDFQKGDIAEGYSVSREKKESFPLTVTSAQKNPTAFYLCASSAGAGDQPQHFGDGTRLSIL.